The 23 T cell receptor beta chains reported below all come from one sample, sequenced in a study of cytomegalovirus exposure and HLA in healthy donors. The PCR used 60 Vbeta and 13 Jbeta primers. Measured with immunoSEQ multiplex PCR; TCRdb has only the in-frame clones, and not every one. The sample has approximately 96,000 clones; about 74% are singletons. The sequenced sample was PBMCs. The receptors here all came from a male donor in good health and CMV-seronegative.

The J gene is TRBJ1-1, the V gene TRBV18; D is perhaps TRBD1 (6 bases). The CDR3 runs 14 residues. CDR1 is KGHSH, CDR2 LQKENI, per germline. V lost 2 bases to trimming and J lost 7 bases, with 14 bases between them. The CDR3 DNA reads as TGTGCCAGCTCACCAACAGGGCATTCTAATGAAGCTTTCTTT. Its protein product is CASSPTGHSNEAFF.

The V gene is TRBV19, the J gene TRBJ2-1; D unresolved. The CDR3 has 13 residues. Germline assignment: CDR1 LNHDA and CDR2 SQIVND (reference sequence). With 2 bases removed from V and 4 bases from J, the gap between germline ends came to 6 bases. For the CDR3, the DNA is TGTGCCAGTAGTATAACCAGTTACAATGAGCAGTTCTTC. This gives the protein CASSITSYNEQFF.

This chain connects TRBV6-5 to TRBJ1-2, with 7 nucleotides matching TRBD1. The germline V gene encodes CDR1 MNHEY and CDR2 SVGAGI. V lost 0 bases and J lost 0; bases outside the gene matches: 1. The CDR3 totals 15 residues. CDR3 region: CASSYSTGTNYGYTF. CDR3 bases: TGTGCCAGCAGTTACTCGACAGGGACTAACTATGGCTACACCTTC.

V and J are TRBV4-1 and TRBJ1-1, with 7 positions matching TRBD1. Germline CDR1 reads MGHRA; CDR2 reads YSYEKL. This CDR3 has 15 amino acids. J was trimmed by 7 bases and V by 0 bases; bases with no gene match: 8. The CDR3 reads CASSQEQTGLGEAFF. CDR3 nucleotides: TGCGCCAGCAGCCAAGAACAGACAGGGCTGGGTGAAGCTTTCTTT.

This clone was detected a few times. The CDR3 here is CAIQTSLDSGNTIYF. DNA for the CDR3: TGTGCCATACAGACAAGTCTTGACTCTGGAAACACCATATATTTT. The chain links TRBV10-3 to TRBJ1-3; D is unclear. V dropped 9 bases and J dropped 0 bases, with 15 bases sitting between them. The CDR3 consists of 15 residues. CDR1 is ENHRY, CDR2 SYGVKD, per germline.

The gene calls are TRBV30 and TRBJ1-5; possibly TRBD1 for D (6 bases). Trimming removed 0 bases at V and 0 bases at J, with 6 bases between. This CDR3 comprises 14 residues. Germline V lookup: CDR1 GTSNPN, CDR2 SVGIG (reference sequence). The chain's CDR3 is CAWSVDSSNQPQHF. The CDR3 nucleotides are TGTGCCTGGAGTGTGGACAGTAGCAATCAGCCCCAGCATTTT.

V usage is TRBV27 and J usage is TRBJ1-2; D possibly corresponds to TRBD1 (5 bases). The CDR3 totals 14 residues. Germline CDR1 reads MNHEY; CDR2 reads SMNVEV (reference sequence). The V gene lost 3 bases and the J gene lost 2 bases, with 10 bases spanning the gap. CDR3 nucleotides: TGTGCCAGCAGTTTTGTAGCAGGGAACTATGGCTACACCTTC. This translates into CASSFVAGNYGYTF.

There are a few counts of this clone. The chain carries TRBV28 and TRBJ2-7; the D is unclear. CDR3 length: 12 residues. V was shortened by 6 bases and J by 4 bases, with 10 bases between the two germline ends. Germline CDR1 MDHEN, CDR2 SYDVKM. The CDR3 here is CASSSEVYEQYF. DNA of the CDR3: TGTGCCAGCAGCTCAGAAGTTTACGAGCAGTACTTC.

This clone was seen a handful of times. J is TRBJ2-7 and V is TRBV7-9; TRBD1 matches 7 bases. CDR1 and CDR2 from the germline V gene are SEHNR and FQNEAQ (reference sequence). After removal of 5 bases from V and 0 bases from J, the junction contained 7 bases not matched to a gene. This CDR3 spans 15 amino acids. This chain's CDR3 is CASSIRQGISYEQYF. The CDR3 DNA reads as TGTGCCAGCAGCATAAGACAGGGAATCTCCTACGAGCAGTACTTC.

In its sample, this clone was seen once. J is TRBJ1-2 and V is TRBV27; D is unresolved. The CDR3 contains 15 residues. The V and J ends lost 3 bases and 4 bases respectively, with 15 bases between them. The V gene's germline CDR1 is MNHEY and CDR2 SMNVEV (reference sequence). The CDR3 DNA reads TGTGCCAGCAGTTTGGGAGGTGCGGAGGTCTATGGCTACACCTTC. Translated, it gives CASSLGGAEVYGYTF.

CDR3 DNA: TGTGCCAGCAGCTTAGTGGACAGACTGAACACTGAAGCTTTCTTT. Its translation is CASSLVDRLNTEAFF. The rearrangement links TRBV7-8 to TRBJ1-1; TRBD1 might be the D (6 bases). Germline V CDR1 and CDR2: SGHVS, FQNEAQ. The ends were cut back, 1 base at V and 0 bases at J, with 9 bases in the middle. The CDR3 runs 15 residues.

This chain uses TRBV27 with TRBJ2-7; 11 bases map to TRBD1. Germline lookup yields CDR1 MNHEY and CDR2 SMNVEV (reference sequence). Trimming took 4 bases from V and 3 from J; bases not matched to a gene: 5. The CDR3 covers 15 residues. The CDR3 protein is CASSSFGTGGYEQYF. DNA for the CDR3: TGTGCCAGCAGTTCCTTCGGGACAGGGGGCTACGAGCAGTACTTC.

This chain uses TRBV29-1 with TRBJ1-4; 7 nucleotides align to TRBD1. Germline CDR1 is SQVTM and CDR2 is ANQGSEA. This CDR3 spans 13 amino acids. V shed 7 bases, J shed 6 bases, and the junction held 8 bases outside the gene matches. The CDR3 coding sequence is TGCAGCGGGGGTAGGGGGCGCGATGAAAAACTGTTTTTT. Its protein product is CSGGRGRDEKLFF.

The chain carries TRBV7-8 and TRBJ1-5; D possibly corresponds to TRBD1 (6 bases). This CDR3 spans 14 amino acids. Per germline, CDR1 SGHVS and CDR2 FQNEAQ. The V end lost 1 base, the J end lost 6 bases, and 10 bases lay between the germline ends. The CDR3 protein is CASSLDRAGQPQHF. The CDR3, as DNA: TGTGCCAGCAGCTTAGACAGGGCGGGTCAGCCCCAGCATTTT.

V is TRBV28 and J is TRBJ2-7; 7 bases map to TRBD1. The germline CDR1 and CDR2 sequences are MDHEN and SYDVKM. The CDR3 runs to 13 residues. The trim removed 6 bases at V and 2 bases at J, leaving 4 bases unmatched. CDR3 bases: TGTGCCAGCAGCCACAGGGGTACCTACGAGCAGTACTTC. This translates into CASSHRGTYEQYF.

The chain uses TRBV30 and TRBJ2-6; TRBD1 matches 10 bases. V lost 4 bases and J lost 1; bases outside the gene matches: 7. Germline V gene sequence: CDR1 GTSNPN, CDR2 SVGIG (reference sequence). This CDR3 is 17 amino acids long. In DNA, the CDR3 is TGTGCCTGGACCAGGGACAGGGGACCGTCTGGGGCCAACGTCCTGACTTTC. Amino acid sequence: CAWTRDRGPSGANVLTF.

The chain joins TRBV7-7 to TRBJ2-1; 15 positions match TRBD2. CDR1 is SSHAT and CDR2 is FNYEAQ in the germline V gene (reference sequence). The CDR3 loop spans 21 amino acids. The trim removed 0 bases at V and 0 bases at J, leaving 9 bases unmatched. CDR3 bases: TGTGCCAGCAGCTTAGCTAGAGGGACTAGCGGGGGGCCGAGCTCCTACAATGAGCAGTTCTTC. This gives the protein CASSLARGTSGGPSSYNEQFF. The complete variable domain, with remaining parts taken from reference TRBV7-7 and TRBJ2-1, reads GAGVSQSPRYKVTKRGQDVTLRCDPISSHATLYWYQQALGQGPEFLTYFNYEAQPDKSGLPSDRFSAERPEGSISTLTIQRTEQRDSAMYRCASSLARGTSGGPSSYNEQFFGPGTRLTVL.

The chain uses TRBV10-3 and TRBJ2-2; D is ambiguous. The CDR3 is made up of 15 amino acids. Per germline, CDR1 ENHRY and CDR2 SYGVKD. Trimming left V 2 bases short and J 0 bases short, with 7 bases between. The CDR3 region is CAISEAGTNTGELFF. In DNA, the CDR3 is TGTGCCATCAGTGAGGCAGGAACGAACACCGGGGAGCTGTTTTTT.

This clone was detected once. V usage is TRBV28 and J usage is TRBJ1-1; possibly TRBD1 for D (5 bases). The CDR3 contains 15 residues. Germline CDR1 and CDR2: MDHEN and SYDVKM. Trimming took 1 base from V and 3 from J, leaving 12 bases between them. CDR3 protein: CASSLFPGQDTEAFF. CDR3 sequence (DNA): TGTGCCAGCAGTTTATTTCCAGGGCAGGACACTGAAGCTTTCTTT. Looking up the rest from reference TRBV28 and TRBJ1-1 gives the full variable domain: DVKVTQSSRYLVKRTGEKVFLECVQDMDHENMFWYRQDPGLGLRLIYFSYDVKMKEKGDIPEGYSVSREKKERFSLILESASTNQTSMYLCASSLFPGQDTEAFFGQGTRLTVV.

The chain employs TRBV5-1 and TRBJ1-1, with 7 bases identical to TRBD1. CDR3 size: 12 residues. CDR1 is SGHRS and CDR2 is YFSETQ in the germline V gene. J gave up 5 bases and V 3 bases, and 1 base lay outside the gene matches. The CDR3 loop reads CASSWTGTEAFF. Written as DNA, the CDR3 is TGCGCCAGCAGCTGGACAGGAACTGAAGCTTTCTTT.

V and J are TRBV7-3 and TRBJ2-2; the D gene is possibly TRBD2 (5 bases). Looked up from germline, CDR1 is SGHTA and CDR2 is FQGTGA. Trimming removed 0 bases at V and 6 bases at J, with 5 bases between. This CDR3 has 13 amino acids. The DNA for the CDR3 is TGTGCCAGCAGCTTAACCGGGGCCGGGGAGCTGTTTTTT. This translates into CASSLTGAGELFF. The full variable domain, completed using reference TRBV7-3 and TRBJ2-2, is GAGVSQTPSNKVTEKGKYVELRCDPISGHTALYWYRQSLGQGPEFLIYFQGTGAADDSGLPNDRFFAVRPEGSVSTLKIQRTERGDSAVYLCASSLTGAGELFFGEGSRLTVL.

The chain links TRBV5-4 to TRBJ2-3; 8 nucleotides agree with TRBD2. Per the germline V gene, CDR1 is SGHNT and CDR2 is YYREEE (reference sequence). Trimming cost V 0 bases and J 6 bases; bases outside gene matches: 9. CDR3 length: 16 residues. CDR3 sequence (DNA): TGTGCCAGCAGCTTGGCCCGGAGAGCGGGAGCGGATACGCAGTATTTT. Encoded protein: CASSLARRAGADTQYF.

CDR3 loop: CASSLITGGGIHKQYF. The CDR3 region has the DNA TGTGCCAGCAGTTTGATTACAGGAGGAGGGATTCATAAGCAGTACTTC. The rearrangement joins TRBV28 to TRBJ2-7; possibly TRBD2 for D (6 bases). Trimming took off 3 bases at V and 8 bases at J, with 23 bases between the two ends. This CDR3 region has 16 residues. Germline V CDR1 and CDR2: MDHEN, SYDVKM.